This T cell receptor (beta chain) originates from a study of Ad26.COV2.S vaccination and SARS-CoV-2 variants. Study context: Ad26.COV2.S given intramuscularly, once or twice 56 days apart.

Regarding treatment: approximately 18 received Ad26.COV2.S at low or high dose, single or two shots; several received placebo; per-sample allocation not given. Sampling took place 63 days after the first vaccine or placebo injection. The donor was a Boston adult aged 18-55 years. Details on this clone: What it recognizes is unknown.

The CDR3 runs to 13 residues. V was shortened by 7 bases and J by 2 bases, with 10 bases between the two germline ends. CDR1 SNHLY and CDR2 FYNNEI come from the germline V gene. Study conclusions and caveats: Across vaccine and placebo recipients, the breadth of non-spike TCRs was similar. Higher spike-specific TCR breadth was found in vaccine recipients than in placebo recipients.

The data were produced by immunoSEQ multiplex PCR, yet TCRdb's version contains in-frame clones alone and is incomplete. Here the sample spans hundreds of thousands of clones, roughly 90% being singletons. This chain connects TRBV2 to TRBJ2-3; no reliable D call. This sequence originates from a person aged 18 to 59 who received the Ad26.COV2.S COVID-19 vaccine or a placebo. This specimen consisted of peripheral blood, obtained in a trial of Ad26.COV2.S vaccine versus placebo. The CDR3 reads CASKGGVTDTQYF. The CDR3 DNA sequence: TGTGCCAGCAAAGGTGGGGTCACAGATACGCAGTATTTT. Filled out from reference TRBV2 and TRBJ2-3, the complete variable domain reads EPEVTQTPSHQVTQMGQEVILRCVPISNHLYFYWYRQILGQKVEFLVSFYNNEISEKSEIFDDQFSVERPDGSNFTLKIRSTKLEDSAMYFCASKGGVTDTQYFGPGTRLTVL.